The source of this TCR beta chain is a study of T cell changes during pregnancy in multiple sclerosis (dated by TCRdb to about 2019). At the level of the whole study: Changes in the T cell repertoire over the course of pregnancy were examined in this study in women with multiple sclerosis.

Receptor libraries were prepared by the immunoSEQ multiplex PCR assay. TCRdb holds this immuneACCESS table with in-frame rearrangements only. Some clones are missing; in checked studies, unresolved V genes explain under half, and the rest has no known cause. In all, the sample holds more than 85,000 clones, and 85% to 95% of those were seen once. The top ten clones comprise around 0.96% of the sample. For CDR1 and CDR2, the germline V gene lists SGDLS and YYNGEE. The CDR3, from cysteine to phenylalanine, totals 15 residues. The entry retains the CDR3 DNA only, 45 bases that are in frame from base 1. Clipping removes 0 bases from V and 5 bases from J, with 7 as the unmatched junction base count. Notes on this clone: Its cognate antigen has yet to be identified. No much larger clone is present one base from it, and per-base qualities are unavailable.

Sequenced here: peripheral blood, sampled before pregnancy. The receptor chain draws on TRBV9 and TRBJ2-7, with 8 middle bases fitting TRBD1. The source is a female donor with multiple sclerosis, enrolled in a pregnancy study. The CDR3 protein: CASSVDAGGGDEQYF. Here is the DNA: TGTGCCAGCAGCGTAGATGCAGGGGGCGGGGACGAGCAGTACTTC. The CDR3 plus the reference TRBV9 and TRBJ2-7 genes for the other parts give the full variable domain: DSGVTQTPKHLITATGQRVTLRCSPRSGDLSVYWYQQSLDQGLQFLIQYYNGEERAKGNILERFSAQQFPDLHSELNLSSLELGDSALYFCASSVDAGGGDEQYFGPGTRLTVT.